This is a list of T cell receptor beta chains from one sample in a study of graft-versus-host responses after intestinal transplantation. No antigen has been assigned to these receptors. The table came from immunoSEQ multiplex PCR; TCRdb's copy has only in-frame clones and leaves some out. The table records approximately 99,000 clones, 92% of them present only once. Specimen: unstimulated CD8+ T cells sorted from spleen or lymph node cells, collected before transplant. The receptors shown here come from a human donor who was the organ donor for an intestinal transplant. Both conserved end residues are part of each CDR3. The D gene is left open where the match is weak.

>NA|TRBJ1-1|TRBV11-3
TGTGCCAGCAGCCACCACCAGGTGGCGGGGACCGGCACTGAAGCTTTCTTT
CASSHHQVAGTGTEAFF
>TRBD2|TRBJ2-1|TRBV2
TGTGCCAGCAGCCGTCGACTAGCGGGGCACAATGAGCAGTTCTTC
CASSRRLAGHNEQFF
>NA|TRBJ1-4|TRBV10-3
TGTGCCATCAGTGACCAGGGTTCAACTAATGAAAAACTGTTTTTT
CAISDQGSTNEKLFF
>TRBD2|TRBJ2-3|TRBV7-9
TGTGCCAGCAGCTTATCGACTAGCGGGGCCCACACACAGTCAGATACGCAGTATTTT
CASSLSTSGAHTQSDTQYF
>TRBD1|TRBJ2-3|TRBV11-3
TGTGCCAGCACCGGGACAGGGGGCACAGATACGCAGTATTTT
CASTGTGGTDTQYF
>TRBD1|TRBJ2-2|TRBV7-9
TGTGCCAGCAGTTATTCGGGACAGGGGGTTTACTGGAACACCGGGGAGCTGTTTTTT
CASSYSGQGVYWNTGELFF
>TRBD2|TRBJ2-3|TRBV6-1
TGTGCCAGCAGTGTGGGACTAGCGGGCCTAGCTAGCACAGATACGCAGTATTTT
CASSVGLAGLASTDTQYF
>TRBD1|TRBJ1-2|TRBV9
TGTGCCAGCAGCGTAGCTGGACAGGGGGCGCGAGGGGGCCGCGGCTATGGCTACACCTTC
CASSVAGQGARGGRGYGYTF
>TRBD2|TRBJ2-7|TRBV27
TGTGCCAGCAGTTTATTATATCTAGCGGGACAAACCTACGAGCAGTACTTC
CASSLLYLAGQTYEQYF
>NA|TRBJ2-7|TRBV6-1
TGTGCCAGCAGTGAAGATCGGAGCTCCTACGAGCAGTACTTC
CASSEDRSSYEQYF
>NA|TRBJ2-7|TRBV28
TGTGCCAGCAGTTTCCCCCGGGGACTTCAGGCCTACGAGCAGTACTTC
CASSFPRGLQAYEQYF
>TRBD2|TRBJ2-1|TRBV9
TGTGCCAGCAGCGCCCGGACTAGCGGGGGCTCCTACAATGAGCAGTTCTTC
CASSARTSGGSYNEQFF
>NA|TRBJ2-7|TRBV10-1
TGCGCCAGCAGTTCAGGGGTCGAGCAGTACTTC
CASSSGVEQYF
>NA|TRBJ1-2|TRBV6-1
TGTGCCAGCAAGTACAGAGAGGGCTACACCTTC
CASKYREGYTF
>NA|TRBJ2-1|TRBV28
TGTGCCAGCAGTCCGCTGGACAACAATGAGCAGTTCTTC
CASSPLDNNEQFF
>NA|TRBJ2-7|TRBV7-8
TGTGCCAGCAGCACTCCCACTTTAACGCTTCCGCGTCCCTACGAGCAGTACTTC
CASSTPTLTLPRPYEQYF
>NA|TRBJ1-3|TRBV5-8
TGTGCCAGCAGCTTGGTAGCCTCTGGAAACACCATATATTTT
CASSLVASGNTIYF
>NA|TRBJ1-4|TRBV30
TGTGCCTGGACCCGGTCGGAGGAAAAACTGTTTTTT
CAWTRSEEKLFF
>TRBD1|TRBJ1-1|TRBV6-5
TGTGCCAGCAGTTATCTGGGACAGGGTGTCTCTGAAGCTTTCTTT
CASSYLGQGVSEAFF
>TRBD2|TRBJ2-4|TRBV2
TGTGCCAGCCTCACGGGAGGGGGTTTGGGTGAAGCCAAAAACATTCAGTACTTC
CASLTGGGLGEAKNIQYF
>NA|TRBJ2-7|TRBV7-9
TGTGCCAGCAGCTTACCCGGCGGGGCGCGGGAGCAGTACTTC
CASSLPGGAREQYF
>NA|TRBJ2-3|TRBV5-4
TGTGCCAGCAGCTCCCCGTGGAGAGGCACAGATACGCAGTATTTT
CASSSPWRGTDTQYF
>TRBD2|TRBJ2-3|TRBV15
TGTGCCACCGCACTTCTAGCGGGCGAAACAACTAGCACAGATACGCAGTATTTT
CATALLAGETTSTDTQYF
>TRBD2|TRBJ2-1|TRBV18
TGTGCCAGCTCACCTCCGCGGGAGCTTCGTGAGCAGTTCTTC
CASSPPRELREQFF
>NA|TRBJ2-2|TRBV13
TGTGCCAGCAGCTTACCGGGGAGTGGGGAGCTGTTTTTT
CASSLPGSGELFF
>NA|TRBJ1-2|TRBV29-1
TGCAGCGTTGAAGGACTACCGGAAGGCTACACCTTC
CSVEGLPEGYTF
>NA|TRBJ1-5|TRBV27
TGTGCCAGCAGTTCCTTCAATCAGCCCCAGCATTTT
CASSSFNQPQHF
>TRBD1|TRBJ1-5|TRBV5-6
TGTGCCAGCAGCTTCGGACAGGGGGAGCCCCAGCATTTT
CASSFGQGEPQHF